Detailed here is one T cell receptor (beta chain). The repertoire was sequenced with immunoSEQ multiplex PCR; TCRdb's copy has only in-frame clones and lacks some. The data show about 68,000 clones, roughly 83% seen once. The V gene lost 5 bases and the J gene lost 5 bases, with 16 bases spanning the gap. Germline loops: CDR1 MNHEY, CDR2 SMNVEV (reference sequence). This CDR3 is built from 15 residues. The entry originates in a study of blood T cell repertoires in COVID-19. This sequence joins TRBV27 and TRBJ2-1; a possible D gene is TRBD2 (6 bases). This sequence was found in a man aged 50 or older with active COVID-19. The sample taken for sequencing was peripheral blood. The CDR3 sequence is CASSNPGLGNNEQFF. In DNA form, the CDR3 reads TGTGCCAGCAGTAACCCGGGACTGGGCAACAATGAGCAGTTCTTC.